This T cell receptor beta chain was profiled in a study of T cell repertoires in aging, cancer and after chemotherapy. Study at large: Over several months to years, re-sampled healthy donor repertoires clearly shared clones.

This clonotype has a handful of counts. What it binds is not known. Broader study findings: Compared with age-matched healthy donors, untreated hematological or solid cancer patients showed higher blood TCR clonality. Across the chemotherapy interval, each cancer cohort showed higher median generation probability, suggesting thymic rebound. No conclusions about immunological memory after chemotherapy can be drawn from the repertoire data.

Peripheral blood genomic DNA, not sorted cells or RNA, was the template. Germline V CDR1 and CDR2: GTSNPN, SVGIG (reference sequence). The CDR3 runs to 11 residues. J gave up 14 bases and V 1 base, and 4 bases lay outside the gene matches. Multiplex touch-down PCR with TRB-A/B primers amplified rearranged V-D-J TRB sequences. TCRdb re-called the multiplex PCR reads through MiXCR, storing one row per CDR3 protein. This sample has some 8,000 distinct CDR3 sequences, with more than 35% found just once. The specimen sequenced was blood. The chain has TRBV30 and TRBJ1-4; 7 bases map to TRBD1. The sequence came from a human donor in good health. CDR3 residues: CAWSETGHLFF. DNA for the CDR3: TGTGCCTGGAGTGAGACAGGGCACCTGTTTTTT.